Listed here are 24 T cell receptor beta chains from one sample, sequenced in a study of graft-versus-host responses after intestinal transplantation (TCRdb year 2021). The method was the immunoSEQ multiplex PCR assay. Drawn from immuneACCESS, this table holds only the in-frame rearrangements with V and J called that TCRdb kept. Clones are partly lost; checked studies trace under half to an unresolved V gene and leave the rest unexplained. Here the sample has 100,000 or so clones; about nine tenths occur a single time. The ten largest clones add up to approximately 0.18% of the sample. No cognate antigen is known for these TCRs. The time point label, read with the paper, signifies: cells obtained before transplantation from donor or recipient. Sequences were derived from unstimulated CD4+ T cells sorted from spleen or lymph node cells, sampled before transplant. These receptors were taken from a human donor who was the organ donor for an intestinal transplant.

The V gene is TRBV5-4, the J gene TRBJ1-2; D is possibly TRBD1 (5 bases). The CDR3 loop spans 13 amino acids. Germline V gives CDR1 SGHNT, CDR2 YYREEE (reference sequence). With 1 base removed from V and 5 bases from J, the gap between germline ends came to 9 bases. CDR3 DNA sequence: TGTGCCAGCAGCTTGATGGACACGTATGGCTACACCTTC. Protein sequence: CASSLMDTYGYTF.

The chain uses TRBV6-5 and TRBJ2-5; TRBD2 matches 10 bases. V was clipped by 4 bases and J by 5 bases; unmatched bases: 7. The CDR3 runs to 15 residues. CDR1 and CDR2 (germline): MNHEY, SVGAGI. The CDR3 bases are TGTGCCAGCAGTTTCATAGCGGGGGGTGCTGAGACCCAGTACTTC. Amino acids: CASSFIAGGAETQYF.

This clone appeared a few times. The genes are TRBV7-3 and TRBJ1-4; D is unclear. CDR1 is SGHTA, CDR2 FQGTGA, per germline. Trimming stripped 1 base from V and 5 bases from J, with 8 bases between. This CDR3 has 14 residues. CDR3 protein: CASSLKGGNEKLFF. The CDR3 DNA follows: TGTGCCAGCAGCTTAAAGGGAGGGAATGAAAAACTGTTTTTT.

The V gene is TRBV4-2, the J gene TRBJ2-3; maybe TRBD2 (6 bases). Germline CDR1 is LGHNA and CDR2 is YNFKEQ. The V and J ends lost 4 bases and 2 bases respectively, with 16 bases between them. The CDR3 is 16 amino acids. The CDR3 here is CASSRRFSGVTDTQYF. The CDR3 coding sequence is TGTGCCAGCAGCCGAAGATTTTCGGGGGTCACAGATACGCAGTATTTT.

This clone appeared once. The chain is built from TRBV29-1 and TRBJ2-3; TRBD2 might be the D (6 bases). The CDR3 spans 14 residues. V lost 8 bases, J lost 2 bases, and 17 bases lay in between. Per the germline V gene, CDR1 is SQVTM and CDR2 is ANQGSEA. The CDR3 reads CSSADRGVTDTQYF. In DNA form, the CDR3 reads TGCAGCTCGGCTGACCGCGGGGTCACAGATACGCAGTATTTT.

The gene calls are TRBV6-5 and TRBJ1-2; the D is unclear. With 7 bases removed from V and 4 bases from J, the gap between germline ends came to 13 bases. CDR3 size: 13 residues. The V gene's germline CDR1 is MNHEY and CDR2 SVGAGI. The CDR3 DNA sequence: TGTGCCAGCAAAATGTTGCGCGGCTATGGCTACACCTTC. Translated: CASKMLRGYGYTF.

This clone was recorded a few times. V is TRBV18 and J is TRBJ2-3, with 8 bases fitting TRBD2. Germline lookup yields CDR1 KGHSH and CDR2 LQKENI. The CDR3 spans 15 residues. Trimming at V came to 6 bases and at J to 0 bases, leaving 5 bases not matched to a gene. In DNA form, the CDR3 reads TGTGCCAGCTCCCCAGGACTAGCTAGCACAGATACGCAGTATTTT. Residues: CASSPGLASTDTQYF.

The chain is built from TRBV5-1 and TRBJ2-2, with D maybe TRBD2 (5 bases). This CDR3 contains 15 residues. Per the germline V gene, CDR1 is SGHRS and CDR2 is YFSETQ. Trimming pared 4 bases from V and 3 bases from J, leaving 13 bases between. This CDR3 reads CASSVGKIDTGELFF. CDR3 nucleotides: TGCGCCAGCAGCGTCGGGAAAATTGACACCGGGGAGCTGTTTTTT.

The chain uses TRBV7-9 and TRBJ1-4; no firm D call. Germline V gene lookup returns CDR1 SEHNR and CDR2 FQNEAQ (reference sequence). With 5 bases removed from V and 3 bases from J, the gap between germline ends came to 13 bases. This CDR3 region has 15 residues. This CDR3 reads CASSHSWEANEKLFF. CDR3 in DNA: TGTGCCAGCAGCCACTCGTGGGAGGCTAATGAAAAACTGTTTTTT.

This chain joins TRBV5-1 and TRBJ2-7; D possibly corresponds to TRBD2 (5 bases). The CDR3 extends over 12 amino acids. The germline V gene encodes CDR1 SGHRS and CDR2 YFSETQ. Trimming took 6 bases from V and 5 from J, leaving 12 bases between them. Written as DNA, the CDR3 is TGCGCCAGCAACGGACTCTTTGACGAGCAGTACTTC. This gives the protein CASNGLFDEQYF.

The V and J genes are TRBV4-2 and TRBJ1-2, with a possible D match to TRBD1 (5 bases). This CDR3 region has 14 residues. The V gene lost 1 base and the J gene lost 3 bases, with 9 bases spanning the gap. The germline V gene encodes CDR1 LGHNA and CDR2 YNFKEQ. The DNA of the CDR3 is TGTGCCAGCAGCCAAGCGATGACAGACTATGGCTACACCTTC. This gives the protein CASSQAMTDYGYTF.

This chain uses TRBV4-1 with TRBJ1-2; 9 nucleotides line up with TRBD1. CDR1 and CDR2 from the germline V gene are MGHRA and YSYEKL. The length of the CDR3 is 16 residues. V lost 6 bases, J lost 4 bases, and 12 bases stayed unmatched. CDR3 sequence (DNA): TGCGCCAGCAGGGAACCGGGACAGGGATCTCGCTATGGCTACACCTTC. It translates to CASREPGQGSRYGYTF.

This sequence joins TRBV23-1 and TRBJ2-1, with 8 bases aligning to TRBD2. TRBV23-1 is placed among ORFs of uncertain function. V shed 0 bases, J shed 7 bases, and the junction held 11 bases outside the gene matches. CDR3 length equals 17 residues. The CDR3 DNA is TGCGCCAGCAGTCAATCGTTGTCGGGGGGGGCAGGGAATGAGCAGTTCTTC. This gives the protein CASSQSLSGGAGNEQFF.

This CDR3 reads CSATSPNYGYTF. CDR3 nucleotide sequence: TGCAGCGCCACTAGTCCTAACTATGGCTACACCTTC. The rearrangement links TRBV29-1 to TRBJ1-2; D is unclear. V was shortened by 7 bases and J by 0 bases, with 9 bases between the two germline ends. The CDR3 is made up of 12 amino acids. The germline gives CDR1 SQVTM, CDR2 ANQGSEA.

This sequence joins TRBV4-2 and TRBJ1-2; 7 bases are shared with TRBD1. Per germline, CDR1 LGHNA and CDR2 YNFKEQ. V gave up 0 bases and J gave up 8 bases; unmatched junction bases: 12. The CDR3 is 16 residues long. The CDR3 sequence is CASSQDRQGRRKGYTF. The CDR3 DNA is TGTGCCAGCAGCCAAGATCGACAGGGAAGGCGGAAGGGCTACACCTTC.

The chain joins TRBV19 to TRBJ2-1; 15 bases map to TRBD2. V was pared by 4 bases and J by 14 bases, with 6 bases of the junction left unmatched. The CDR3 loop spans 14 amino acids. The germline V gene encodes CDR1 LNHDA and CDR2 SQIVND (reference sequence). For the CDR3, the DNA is TGTGCCAGTAGTAAGGGACTAGCGGGGGGTAGAGAGTTCTTC. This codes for CASSKGLAGGREFF.

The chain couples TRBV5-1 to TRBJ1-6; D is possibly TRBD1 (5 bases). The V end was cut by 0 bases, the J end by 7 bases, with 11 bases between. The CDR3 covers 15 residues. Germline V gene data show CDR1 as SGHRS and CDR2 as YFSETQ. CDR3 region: CASSLVAGRNSPLHF. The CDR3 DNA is TGCGCCAGCAGCTTGGTGGCAGGGCGGAATTCACCCCTCCACTTT.

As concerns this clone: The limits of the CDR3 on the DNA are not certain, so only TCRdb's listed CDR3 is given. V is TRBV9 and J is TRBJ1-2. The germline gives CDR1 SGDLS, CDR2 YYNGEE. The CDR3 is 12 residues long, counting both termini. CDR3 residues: CASSVAGGACTF.

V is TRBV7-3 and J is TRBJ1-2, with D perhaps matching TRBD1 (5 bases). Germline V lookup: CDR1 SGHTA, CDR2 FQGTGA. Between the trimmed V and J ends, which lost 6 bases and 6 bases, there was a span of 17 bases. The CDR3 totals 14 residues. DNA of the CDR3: TGTGCCAGCAGGTACCTAAGGACACCGAATGGCTACACCTTC. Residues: CASRYLRTPNGYTF.

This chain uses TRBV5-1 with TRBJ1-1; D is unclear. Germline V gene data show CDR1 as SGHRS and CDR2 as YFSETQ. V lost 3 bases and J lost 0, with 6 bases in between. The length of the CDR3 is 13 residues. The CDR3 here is CASSSPMNTEAFF. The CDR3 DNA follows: TGCGCCAGCAGCTCACCTATGAACACTGAAGCTTTCTTT.

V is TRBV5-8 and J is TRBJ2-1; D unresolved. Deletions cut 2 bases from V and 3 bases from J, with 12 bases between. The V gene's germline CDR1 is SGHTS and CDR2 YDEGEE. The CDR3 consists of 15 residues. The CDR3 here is CASSFAQNNYNEQFF. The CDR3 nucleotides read TGTGCCAGCAGCTTCGCCCAGAATAACTACAATGAGCAGTTCTTC.

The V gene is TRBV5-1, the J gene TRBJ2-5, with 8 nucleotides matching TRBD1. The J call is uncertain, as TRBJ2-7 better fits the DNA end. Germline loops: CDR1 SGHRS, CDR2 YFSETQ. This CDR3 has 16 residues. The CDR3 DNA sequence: TGCGCCAGCACCCGGATCCAGGGGGCGGGCATCTCCGAGCAGTACTTC. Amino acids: CASTRIQGAGISEQYF.

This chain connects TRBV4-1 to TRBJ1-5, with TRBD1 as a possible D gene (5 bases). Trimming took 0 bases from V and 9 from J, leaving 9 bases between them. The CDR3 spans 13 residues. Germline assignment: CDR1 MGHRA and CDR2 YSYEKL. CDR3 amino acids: CASSQDGARPQHF. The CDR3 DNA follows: TGCGCCAGCAGCCAAGATGGGGCGAGGCCCCAGCATTTT.

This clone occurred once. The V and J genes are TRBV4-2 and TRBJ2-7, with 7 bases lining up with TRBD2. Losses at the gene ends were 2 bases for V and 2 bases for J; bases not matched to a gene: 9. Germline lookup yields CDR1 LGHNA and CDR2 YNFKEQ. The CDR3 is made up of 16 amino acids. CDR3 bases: TGTGCCAGCAGCCAACTCTTGGGGGGGAAGCCCTACGAGCAGTACTTC. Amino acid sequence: CASSQLLGGKPYEQYF.